The sequence of this T cell receptor (beta chain) was determined in a study of cytomegalovirus exposure and HLA in healthy donors. J gave up 2 bases and V 8 bases, and 7 bases lay outside the gene matches. The germline V gene has CDR1 SGHKS and CDR2 YYEKEE (reference sequence). The CDR3 contains 15 residues. The PCR used 60 Vbeta and 13 Jbeta primers. The repertoire was sequenced with immunoSEQ multiplex PCR; TCRdb's copy has only in-frame clones and lacks some. The data show 270,000 or so clones, with 85% to 95% seen just once and 1.7% held by the top ten. The TCR comes from a girl aged 2-10 years in good health and CMV-seronegative. The sequenced material came from PBMCs. The chain recombines TRBV5-5 with TRBJ2-5, with 12 bases matching TRBD2. In DNA, the CDR3 is TGTGCCAGTAGACTAGCGGGAGAGGGGCAAGAGACCCAGTACTTC. It encodes CASRLAGEGQETQYF.